The 25 T cell receptor beta chains below all came from one sample that was sequenced in a study of T cell repertoires in cytomegalovirus infection. TCRdb reprocessed the reads via MiXCR and lists one record per CDR3 protein. This table has 200,000 to 250,000 distinct CDR3 sequences, 22% appearing once. The specimen was CD8+ T cells from PBMCs. The receptors derive from a human donor in good health (CMV status not recorded). Some clones in this sample may be carry-over from other donors' samples.

The rearrangement joins TRBV15 to TRBJ2-2; weak D call: TRBD1 (5 bases). Looked up from germline, CDR1 is LNHNV and CDR2 is YYDKDF (reference sequence). The V and J ends lost 11 bases and 3 bases respectively, with 19 bases between them. There are 15 residues in the CDR3. The CDR3: CALGLGQEDTGELFF. The DNA of the CDR3 is TGTGCCTTGGGGCTCGGGCAGGAAGACACCGGGGAGCTGTTTTTT.

In its sample, this clonotype was seen many times. The genes are TRBV7-6 and TRBJ2-1; 12 bases align to TRBD2. V lost 4 bases and J lost 3; bases outside the gene matches: 10. The CDR3 runs to 18 residues. Germline CDR1 and CDR2: SGHVS and FNYEAQ. The CDR3 bases are TGTGCCAGCAGCTCACTAGCGGGGGGTGCGGCTCTCTACAATGAGCAGTTCTTC. It is translated as CASSSLAGGAALYNEQFF.

The chain carries TRBV12-3 or TRBV12-4 and TRBJ1-4, with D possibly TRBD1 on 6 matching bases. The CDR3 is 16 residues long. Trimming left V 3 bases short and J 3 bases short, with 14 bases between. This CDR3 is CASSFVRGHSNEKLFF. Here the CDR3 DNA reads TGTGCCAGCAGTTTTGTCCGGGGGCATTCTAATGAAAAACTGTTTTTT.

The chain couples TRBV7-6 to TRBJ1-4; D is uncertain. V was clipped by 5 bases and J by 1 base, with 5 bases between them. The CDR3 is 13 residues long. Per the germline V gene, CDR1 is SGHVS and CDR2 is FNYEAQ. CDR3 protein: CASSPRTNEKLFF. The CDR3 nucleotides are TGTGCCAGCAGCCCGAGAACTAATGAAAAACTGTTTTTT.

CDR3 amino acids: CASSWEKGSTDTQYF. The CDR3 nucleotides read TGCGCCAGCAGCTGGGAGAAGGGTAGCACAGATACGCAGTATTTT. The chain recombines TRBV5-1 with TRBJ2-3; possibly TRBD2 for D (5 bases). V lost 3 bases to trimming and J lost 0 bases, with 11 bases between them. CDR1 SGHRS and CDR2 YFSETQ come from the germline V gene. The CDR3 runs 15 residues.

The V and J genes are TRBV2 and TRBJ2-3; TRBD2 is a possible D gene (7 bases). V lost 7 bases, J lost 4 bases, and 18 bases lay in between. The germline gives CDR1 SNHLY, CDR2 FYNNEI. The CDR3 totals 15 residues. CDR3 in DNA: TGTGCCAGCAACAGACTAGGGGGGGCCCCAGATACGCAGTATTTT. Its translation: CASNRLGGAPDTQYF.

The table lists this clonotype with a few counts. This sequence joins TRBV29-1 and TRBJ1-2; no clear D gene. Germline V CDR1 and CDR2: SQVTM, ANQGSEA. Trimming pared 4 bases from V and 3 bases from J, leaving 9 bases between. The CDR3 is made up of 12 amino acids. CDR3 nucleotide sequence: TGCAGCGTTGTGTGGTTGGACTATGGCTACACCTTC. It encodes CSVVWLDYGYTF. Filled out from reference TRBV29-1 and TRBJ1-2, the complete variable domain reads SAVISQKPSRDICQRGTSLTIQCQVDSQVTMMFWYRQQPGQSLTLIATANQGSEATYESGFVIDKFPISRPNLTFSTLTVSNMSPEDSSIYLCSVVWLDYGYTFGSGTRLTVV.

This rearrangement joins TRBV7-3 to TRBJ2-5; D could derive from TRBD1 or TRBD2 (6 bases each). Per the germline V gene, CDR1 is SGHTA and CDR2 is FQGTGA. V lost 6 bases, J lost 13 bases, and 15 bases lay in between. There are 11 residues in the CDR3. Here the CDR3 reads CASSMGGPGYF. CDR3 sequence (DNA): TGTGCCAGCAGTATGGGGGGCCCAGGGTACTTC.

The gene calls are TRBV2 and TRBJ2-1; D is unresolved. Trimming pared 4 bases from V and 3 bases from J, leaving 7 bases between. In germline, CDR1 is SNHLY, CDR2 FYNNEI. The CDR3 extends over 13 amino acids. The CDR3 protein is CASSVQSYNEQFF. The CDR3 nucleotides read TGTGCCAGCAGTGTTCAGAGCTACAATGAGCAGTTCTTC.

This clonotype was counted only a few times. The V call is TRBV12-3 or TRBV12-4, the J call TRBJ2-3; 7 bases are shared with TRBD2. The CDR3 spans 13 residues. Trimming at V came to 7 bases and at J to 2 bases, leaving 3 bases not matched to a gene. The CDR3 DNA reads as TGTGCCAGCACCGGGACTACCACAGATACGCAGTATTTT. Encoded protein: CASTGTTTDTQYF.

The chain carries TRBV19 and TRBJ1-1; 10 bases match TRBD1. This CDR3 region has 13 residues. V trimming: 9 bases; J trimming: 6 bases; junction bases outside the gene matches: 7. Germline-derived CDR1 and CDR2 are LNHDA and SQIVND (reference sequence). The CDR3 region has the DNA TGTGCCAGCTCCGGGACAGGGGTCGCTGAAGCTTTCTTT. Translated, it gives CASSGTGVAEAFF.

This clonotype was counted many times. The chain carries TRBV28 and TRBJ1-6, with D perhaps TRBD1 (5 bases). The germline gives CDR1 MDHEN, CDR2 SYDVKM. There are 15 residues in the CDR3. With 3 bases removed from V and 3 bases from J, the gap between germline ends came to 9 bases. CDR3 sequence (DNA): TGTGCCAGCAGTTTGGGGGGGAACTATAATTCACCCCTCCACTTT. Protein sequence: CASSLGGNYNSPLHF.

This clonotype has more than one count but fewer than ten. This rearrangement joins TRBV7-9 to TRBJ1-4, with TRBD1 as a possible D gene (6 bases). The V gene's germline CDR1 is SEHNR and CDR2 FQNEAQ (reference sequence). The CDR3 totals 16 residues. V dropped 4 bases and J dropped 4 bases, with 16 bases sitting between them. The CDR3 loop reads CASSSEGRDNNEKLFF. CDR3 nucleotide sequence: TGTGCCAGCAGCTCTGAAGGCCGGGACAATAATGAAAAACTGTTTTTT.

The chain uses TRBV27 and TRBJ2-5, with 8 bases fitting TRBD1. V lost 6 bases, J lost 6 bases, and 9 bases stayed unmatched. The CDR3 spans 14 residues. From germline, CDR1 is MNHEY and CDR2 SMNVEV (reference sequence). This CDR3 is CASSPGTGGKTQYF. The DNA of the CDR3 is TGTGCCAGCAGCCCCGGGACAGGAGGGAAGACCCAGTACTTC.

V gene TRBV7-6 combines with J gene TRBJ2-2; D unresolved. Per the germline V gene, CDR1 is SGHVS and CDR2 is FNYEAQ. The CDR3 is 13 residues long. The V end lost 1 base, the J end lost 7 bases, and 7 bases lay between the germline ends. CDR3 coding DNA: TGTGCCAGCAGCTTAGTCTTTAACGGGGAGCTGTTTTTT. This codes for CASSLVFNGELFF.

This clonotype was counted only a few times. The gene calls are TRBV6-5 and TRBJ2-7; unclear D gene. Looked up from germline, CDR1 is MNHEY and CDR2 is SVGAGI. V shed 4 bases and J shed 7 bases, with 8 bases lying between them. This CDR3 has 11 amino acids. Written as DNA, the CDR3 is TGTGCCAGCAGTTTCAGTGGTGAGCAGTACTTC. Protein: CASSFSGEQYF.

V and J are TRBV20-1 and TRBJ1-2, with a possible D match to TRBD1 (5 bases). From germline, CDR1 is DFQATT and CDR2 SNEGSKA (reference sequence). The CDR3 runs 15 residues. Between the trimmed V and J ends, which lost 0 bases and 4 bases, there was a span of 15 bases. Here the CDR3 DNA reads TGCAGTGCTAGAGATGGGGGACGGCAAAGCTATGGCTACACCTTC. Its protein is CSARDGGRQSYGYTF.

This clonotype has a handful of counts. V usage is TRBV6-2 or TRBV6-3 and J usage is TRBJ2-2; possibly TRBD1 or TRBD2 for D (5 bases each). Germline V lookup: CDR1 MNHEY, CDR2 SVGEGT. The CDR3 is 14 residues long. The ends were cut back, 2 bases at V and 6 bases at J, with 10 bases in the middle. The DNA for the CDR3 is TGTGCCAGCAGTTACGACGGGGCGGCCGGGGAGCTGTTTTTT. It is translated as CASSYDGAAGELFF.

This chain links TRBV4-1 with TRBJ2-7; a weak D match, TRBD2 (5 bases). This CDR3 comprises 15 residues. Trimming shortened V by 1 base and J by 2 bases, and 12 bases separated the two germline ends. Germline V gene sequence: CDR1 MGHRA, CDR2 YSYEKL. CDR3 loop: CASSQVGKGPYEQYF. The DNA of the CDR3 is TGCGCCAGCAGCCAAGTCGGGAAGGGTCCCTACGAGCAGTACTTC.

The rearrangement uses TRBV15 and TRBJ2-5, with D perhaps given as TRBD1 or TRBD2 (5 bases each). V lost 3 bases to trimming and J lost 4 bases, with 9 bases between them. Germline loops: CDR1 LNHNV, CDR2 YYDKDF (reference sequence). The CDR3 totals 13 residues. CDR3 residues: CATSRGEGETQYF. The DNA for the CDR3 is TGTGCCACCAGCAGGGGGGAAGGAGAGACCCAGTACTTC.

V is TRBV28 and J is TRBJ2-1; D not certain. Trimming stripped 5 bases from V and 6 bases from J, with 17 bases between. Germline-derived CDR1 and CDR2 are MDHEN and SYDVKM. The CDR3 is made up of 15 amino acids. The CDR3 spells CASSRARTVSNEQFF. CDR3 sequence (DNA): TGTGCCAGCAGTCGGGCCCGAACAGTCAGCAATGAGCAGTTCTTC.

This clonotype has a handful of counts. The V gene is TRBV28, the J gene TRBJ1-2; 9 bases fit TRBD1. CDR1 is MDHEN, CDR2 SYDVKM, per germline. The CDR3 runs to 15 residues. The junction had 9 bases not matched to a gene; V was cut back by 9 bases and J by 1 base. CDR3 DNA: TGTGCCAGTAGGGAGACAGGGGGAATTAACTATGGCTACACCTTC. Protein product: CASRETGGINYGYTF.

This clonotype was seen more than once but under ten times. This chain connects TRBV6-5 to TRBJ2-1, with TRBD2 matching 14 bases. Germline loops: CDR1 MNHEY, CDR2 SVGAGI. This CDR3 has 21 amino acids. V lost 5 bases to trimming and J lost 0 bases; unmatched junction nucleotides: 15. DNA for the CDR3: TGTGCCAGCAGTAGTCCCCCAGGACTAGCGGGGGGACAAAGCTCCTACAATGAGCAGTTCTTC. Residues: CASSSPPGLAGGQSSYNEQFF.

The chain joins TRBV12-3 or TRBV12-4 to TRBJ1-2; TRBD1 is a possible D gene (6 bases). The CDR3 is 15 amino acids. Trimming stripped 6 bases from V and 3 bases from J, with 17 bases between. The CDR3 loop is CASSPVVGGHYGYTF. Written as DNA, the CDR3 is TGTGCCAGCAGCCCCGTGGTAGGGGGTCACTATGGCTACACCTTC.

This clonotype was seen only a few times. V usage is TRBV28 and J usage is TRBJ2-1; D is unresolved. There are 16 residues in the CDR3. Trimming took 4 bases from V and 6 from J, leaving 19 bases between them. The germline gives CDR1 MDHEN, CDR2 SYDVKM. The CDR3 is CASSSGPPTLVNEQFF. DNA for the CDR3: TGTGCCAGCAGTTCCGGCCCCCCTACACTCGTCAATGAGCAGTTCTTC.